Below, 9 T cell receptor beta chains from the same sample are listed, as sequenced in a study of regulatory T cells in long-lasting Graves disease. To make TCR beta libraries, researchers used iRepertoire HTBI primers and Arm-PCR of CDR3 regions. TCRdb itself ran the multiplex PCR reads through MiXCR, one entry per CDR3 protein. The table lists around 250,000 distinct CDR3 sequences, about 17% of them singletons. The time point denotes: newly diagnosed GD, antithyroid drugs for less than 3 months. PBMCs were the source of the RNA used for TCR sequencing. This sample also appeared in a second study, on T cells in Graves' hyperthyroidism and ophthalmopathy.

Here the sequenced sample was peripheral blood mononuclear cells (PBMCs), taken at new diagnosis, from a patient treated with antithyroid drugs. The receptors come from a woman in her 30s with Graves disease.

This clonotype showed up many times. This chain joins TRBV29-1 and TRBJ1-1, with no clear D. The germline V and J ends were trimmed by 3 bases and 3 bases, with 11 bases remaining between them. Germline assignment: CDR1 SQVTM and CDR2 ANQGSEA. There are 13 residues in the CDR3. CDR3 DNA sequence: TGCAGCGTTGACGGACGCACAGACACTGAAGCTTTCTTT. Residues: CSVDGRTDTEAFF.

This rearrangement joins TRBV25-1 to TRBJ1-2; no reliable D call. Germline loops: CDR1 MGHDK, CDR2 SYGVNS. The CDR3 spans 11 residues. V lost 6 bases and J lost 6, with 8 bases in between. The DNA of the CDR3 is TGTGCCAGCAGGGAACTCCATGGCTACACCTTC. It yields the protein CASRELHGYTF.

Many counts were recorded for this clonotype. The chain is built from TRBV20-1 and TRBJ1-2; unclear D gene. The V and J ends lost 0 bases and 7 bases respectively, with 3 bases between them. This CDR3 has 10 amino acids. Germline lookup yields CDR1 DFQATT and CDR2 SNEGSKA (reference sequence). CDR3 sequence (DNA): TGCAGTGCTAGAGAGGGTGGCTACACCTTC. Protein sequence: CSAREGGYTF.

This clonotype was observed a few times. The rearrangement links TRBV3-1 to TRBJ2-6; 10 bases map to TRBD1. V shed 2 bases, J shed 1 base, and the junction held 5 bases outside the gene matches. Germline V gene data show CDR1 as LGHDT and CDR2 as YNNKEL (reference sequence). The CDR3 sequence is 18 residues long. CDR3 loop: CASSQFRDRGSGANVLTF. CDR3 nucleotides: TGTGCCAGCAGCCAATTTCGGGACAGGGGTTCTGGGGCCAACGTCCTGACTTTC.

This clonotype appeared a few times. The germline gene is not matched at one end of the junction; a read error may be the cause. The chain has TRBV9 and TRBJ2-2; tentative D call: TRBD1 (6 bases). Germline V lookup: CDR1 SGDLS, CDR2 YYNGEE. This CDR3 comprises 14 residues. The CDR3 here is CASSVDGGTGELLF. The CDR3 DNA reads as TGTGCCAGCAGCGTAGATGGGGGCACCGGGGAGCTGCTTTTT.

Notes on this clonotype: It is likely a read error: a sequence one base away is far more abundant. The V call is TRBV12-3 or TRBV12-4, the J call TRBJ2-1; D is unresolved. This CDR3 has 12 amino acids. The V gene lost 3 bases and the J gene lost 10 bases, with 10 bases spanning the gap. The CDR3 bases are TGTGCCAGCAGTTTTAACTCCTACGAGCAGTTCTTC. This gives the protein CASSFNSYEQFF.

This clonotype was counted at least ten times. This chain connects TRBV14 to TRBJ2-5; D gene ambiguous. Looked up from germline, CDR1 is SGHDN and CDR2 is FVKESK. This CDR3 region has 13 residues. V was cut by 1 base and J by 5 bases, with 8 bases left in between. This CDR3 is CASSQVVPETQYF. The CDR3 nucleotides read TGTGCCAGCAGCCAAGTGGTTCCGGAGACCCAGTACTTC.

Many counts were recorded for this clonotype. This chain uses TRBV20-1 with TRBJ1-5; D remains ambiguous. Germline CDR1 DFQATT, CDR2 SNEGSKA (reference sequence). Trimming cost V 0 bases and J 0 bases, with 9 bases left between them. The CDR3 is 15 residues long. CDR3: CSARDLRNSNQPQHF. The DNA for the CDR3 is TGCAGTGCTAGAGATCTCCGAAATAGCAATCAGCCCCAGCATTTT.

This clonotype came up many times. CDR3: CASSVGGSGEKLFF. For the CDR3, the DNA is TGTGCCAGCAGCGTCGGTGGGTCTGGGGAAAAACTGTTTTTT. This chain uses TRBV7-3 with TRBJ1-4; D is unclear. CDR1 is SGHTA, CDR2 FQGTGA, per germline. V was clipped by 5 bases and J by 8 bases, with 15 bases between them. The length of the CDR3 is 14 residues.